This TCR beta chain appears in the sequencing data of a study of blood T cell repertoires in COVID-19. Participants spanned ages about 18 to 90 years and resided in 20 to 25 US areas. The study assigned cohorts using participant-reported clinical history. Germline loops: CDR1 SGHTA, CDR2 FQGNSA. This CDR3 is built from 14 residues. Trimming took 3 bases from V and 0 from J, leaving 9 bases between them. In the source study's methods: From reference gene primer amplification, estimates of nucleated cell counts were derived. Sequencing was performed with immunoSEQ multiplex PCR; in TCRdb, only in-frame clones are kept and a portion is missing. That table supplies the V and J calls and clone size; D and trimming were determined from the DNA. The repertoire holds about 430,000 clones, with around 87% as singletons.

The receptor was isolated from a woman aged 25-40 years with acute COVID-19. J is TRBJ2-7 and V is TRBV7-2, with a tentative D call TRBD1 (5 bases). The sequencing input was PBMCs or T cells enriched from blood (not recorded which). CDR3 DNA sequence: TGTGCCAGCAGCTTTGCTCAGGGCTCCTACGAGCAGTACTTC. As protein: CASSFAQGSYEQYF.